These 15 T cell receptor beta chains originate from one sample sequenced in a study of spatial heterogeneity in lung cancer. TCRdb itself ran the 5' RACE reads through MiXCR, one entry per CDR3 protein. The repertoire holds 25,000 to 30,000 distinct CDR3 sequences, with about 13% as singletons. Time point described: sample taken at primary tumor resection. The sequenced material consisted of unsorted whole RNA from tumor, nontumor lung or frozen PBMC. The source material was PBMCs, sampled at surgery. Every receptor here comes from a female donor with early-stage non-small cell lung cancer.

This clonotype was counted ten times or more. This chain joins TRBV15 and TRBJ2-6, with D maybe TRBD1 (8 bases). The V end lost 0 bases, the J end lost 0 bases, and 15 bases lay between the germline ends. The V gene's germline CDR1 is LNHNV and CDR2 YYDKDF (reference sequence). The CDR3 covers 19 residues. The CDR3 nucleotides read TGTGCCACCAGCAGAGACGAACAGGGGGGGATCTCTGGGGCCAACGTCCTGACTTTC. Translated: CATSRDEQGGISGANVLTF.

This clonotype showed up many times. As DNA, the CDR3 is TGTGCCAGCAGCTTCCCGACAGGGGGATTTAACACTGAAGCTTTCTTT. Translation gives CASSFPTGGFNTEAFF. This chain joins TRBV7-9 and TRBJ1-1; 9 bases are a match to TRBD1. From germline, CDR1 is SEHNR and CDR2 FQNEAQ (reference sequence). After removal of 3 bases from V and 2 bases from J, the junction contained 7 bases not matched to a gene. The CDR3 totals 16 residues.

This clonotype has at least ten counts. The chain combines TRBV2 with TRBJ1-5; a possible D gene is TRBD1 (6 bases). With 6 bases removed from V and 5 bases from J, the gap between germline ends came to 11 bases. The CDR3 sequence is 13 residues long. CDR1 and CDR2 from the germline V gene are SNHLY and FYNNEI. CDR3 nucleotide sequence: TGTGCCAGCAGCCGGGGGCCGGATCAGCCCCAGCATTTT. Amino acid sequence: CASSRGPDQPQHF.

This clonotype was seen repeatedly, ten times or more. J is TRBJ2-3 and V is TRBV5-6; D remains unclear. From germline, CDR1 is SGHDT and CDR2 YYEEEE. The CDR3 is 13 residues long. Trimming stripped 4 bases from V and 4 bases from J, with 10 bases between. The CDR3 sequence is CASSQALADTQYF. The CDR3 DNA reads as TGTGCCAGCAGCCAGGCATTGGCAGATACGCAGTATTTT.

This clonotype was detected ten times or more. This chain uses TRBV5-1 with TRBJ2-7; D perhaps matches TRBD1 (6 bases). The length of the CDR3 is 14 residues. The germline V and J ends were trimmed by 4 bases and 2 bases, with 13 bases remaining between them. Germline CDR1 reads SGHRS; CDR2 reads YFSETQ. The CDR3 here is CASSPQGSPYEQYF. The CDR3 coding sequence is TGCGCCAGCAGCCCGCAGGGGTCCCCCTACGAGCAGTACTTC.

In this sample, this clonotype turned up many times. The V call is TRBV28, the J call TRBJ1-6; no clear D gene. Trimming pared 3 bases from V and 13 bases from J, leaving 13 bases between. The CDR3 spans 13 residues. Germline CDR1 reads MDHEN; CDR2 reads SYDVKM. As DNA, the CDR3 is TGTGCCAGCAGTTTGCGGCGCGGCGCGCCCCTCCACTTT. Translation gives CASSLRRGAPLHF.

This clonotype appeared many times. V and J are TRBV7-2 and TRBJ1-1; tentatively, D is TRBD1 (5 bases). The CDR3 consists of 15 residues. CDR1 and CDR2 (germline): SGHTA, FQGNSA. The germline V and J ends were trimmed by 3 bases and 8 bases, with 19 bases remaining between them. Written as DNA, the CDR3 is TGTGCCAGCAGCTTGGGGTTGGGGACTGCGAAGGAAGCTTTCTTT. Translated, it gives CASSLGLGTAKEAFF.

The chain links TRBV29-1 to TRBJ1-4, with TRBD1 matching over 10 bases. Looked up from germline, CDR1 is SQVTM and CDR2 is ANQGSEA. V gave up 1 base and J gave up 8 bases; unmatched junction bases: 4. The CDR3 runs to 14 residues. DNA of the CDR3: TGCAGCGTTGAAGGACAGGGGGCGGAGGAAAAACTGTTTTTT. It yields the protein CSVEGQGAEEKLFF.

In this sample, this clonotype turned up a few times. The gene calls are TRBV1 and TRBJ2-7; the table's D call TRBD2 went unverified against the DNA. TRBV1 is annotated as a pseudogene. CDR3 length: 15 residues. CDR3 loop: CTSSQEIAGYYEQYV. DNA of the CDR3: TGCACCAGCAGCCAAGAAATAGCGGGGTACTACGAGCAGTACGTC.

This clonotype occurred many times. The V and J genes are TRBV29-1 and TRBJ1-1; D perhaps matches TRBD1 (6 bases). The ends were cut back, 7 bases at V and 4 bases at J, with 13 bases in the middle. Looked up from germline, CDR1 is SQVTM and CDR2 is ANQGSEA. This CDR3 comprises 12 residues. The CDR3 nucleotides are TGCAGCGGGACAGTTCGGGGCACTGAAGCTTTCTTT. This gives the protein CSGTVRGTEAFF.

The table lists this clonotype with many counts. The chain's CDR3 is CSAVPGTFYNEQFF. The CDR3 DNA is TGCAGTGCTGTTCCGGGAACCTTCTACAATGAGCAGTTCTTC. The chain combines TRBV20-1 with TRBJ2-1; weak D call: TRBD2 (5 bases). Trimming stripped 5 bases from V and 3 bases from J, with 14 bases between. Germline assignment: CDR1 DFQATT and CDR2 SNEGSKA (reference sequence). The CDR3 is 14 residues long.

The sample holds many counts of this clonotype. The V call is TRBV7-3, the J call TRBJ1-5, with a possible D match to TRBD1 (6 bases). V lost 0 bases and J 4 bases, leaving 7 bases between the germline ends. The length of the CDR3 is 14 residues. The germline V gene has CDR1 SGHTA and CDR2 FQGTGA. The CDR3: CASSLTGGNQPQHF. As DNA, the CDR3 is TGTGCCAGCAGCTTAACAGGGGGTAATCAGCCCCAGCATTTT.

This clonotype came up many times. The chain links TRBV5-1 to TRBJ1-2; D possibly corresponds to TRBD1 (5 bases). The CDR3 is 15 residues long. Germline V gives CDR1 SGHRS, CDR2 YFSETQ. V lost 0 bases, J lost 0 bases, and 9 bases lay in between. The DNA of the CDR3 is TGCGCCAGCAGCTTGGCCGCGACAGCTAACTATGGCTACACCTTC. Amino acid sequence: CASSLAATANYGYTF.

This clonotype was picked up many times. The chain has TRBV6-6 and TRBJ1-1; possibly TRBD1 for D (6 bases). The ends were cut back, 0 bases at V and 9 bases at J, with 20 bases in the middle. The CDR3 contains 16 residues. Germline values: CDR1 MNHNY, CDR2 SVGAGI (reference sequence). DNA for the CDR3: TGTGCCAGCAGTTACTCGTCCGCGAGGGGGAAGACAAAAGCTTTCTTT. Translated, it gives CASSYSSARGKTKAFF.

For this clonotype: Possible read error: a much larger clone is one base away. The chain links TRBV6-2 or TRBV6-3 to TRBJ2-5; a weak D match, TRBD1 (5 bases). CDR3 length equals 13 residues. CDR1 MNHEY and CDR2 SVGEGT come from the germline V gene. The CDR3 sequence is CGSSWGRQETQYF. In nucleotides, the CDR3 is TGTGGCAGCAGTTGGGGCCGACAAGAGACCCAGTACTTC.